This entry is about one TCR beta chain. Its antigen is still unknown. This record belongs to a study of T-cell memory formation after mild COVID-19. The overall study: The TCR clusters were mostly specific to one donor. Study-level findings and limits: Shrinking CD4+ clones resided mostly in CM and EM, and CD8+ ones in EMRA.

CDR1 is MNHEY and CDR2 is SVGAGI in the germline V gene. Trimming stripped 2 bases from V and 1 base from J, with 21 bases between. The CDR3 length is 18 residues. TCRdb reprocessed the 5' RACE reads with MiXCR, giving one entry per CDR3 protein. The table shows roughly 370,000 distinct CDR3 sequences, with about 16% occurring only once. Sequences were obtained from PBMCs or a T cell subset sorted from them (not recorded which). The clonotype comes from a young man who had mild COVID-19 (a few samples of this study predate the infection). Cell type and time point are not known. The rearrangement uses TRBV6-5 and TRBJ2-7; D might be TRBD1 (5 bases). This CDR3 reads CASSYPRIRVERSYEQYF. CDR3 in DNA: TGTGCCAGCAGTTACCCCCGGATCAGGGTAGAAAGGTCCTACGAGCAGTACTTC.